Listed here is a single TCR beta chain. The antigen remains unidentified. Germline assignment: CDR1 SGHTS and CDR2 YDEGEE. The CDR3 covers 13 residues. Trimming removed 4 bases at V and 5 bases at J, with 13 bases between. The protocol was immunoSEQ multiplex PCR, while the TCRdb copy is restricted to in-frame clones and leaves out a portion. This table holds around 160,000 clones, 85% to 95% found once. This sample was taken from a study of T cell responses to AZD1222 COVID-19 vaccine. Findings of the study overall: The study identified only a handful of AZD1222 recipients as seropositive at baseline. It should be noted that donors were predominantly white British and more often female, and clonal diversity was possibly underestimated.

This sequence was found in an adult in good health. This sequence joins TRBV5-8 and TRBJ2-7; D not resolved. This material consisted of peripheral blood, taken on day 0 of MenACWY control vaccination. This chain's CDR3 is CASSRQGNDEQYF. CDR3 coding DNA: TGTGCCAGCAGCAGACAAGGTAACGACGAGCAGTACTTC.